This record covers a single T cell receptor (beta chain). At one boundary the junction diverges from the germline segment, which might be a read error. The record originates from a study of sequential checkpoint blockade in melanoma. Whole-study context: Randomization was 1:1 between first-line nivolumab→ipilimumab and ipilimumab→nivolumab. After both sequences, patients received maintenance nivolumab.

Sequencing was performed with immunoSEQ multiplex PCR; in TCRdb, only in-frame clones are kept and a portion is missing. Of 35,000 to 45,000 clones listed, 84% are singletons. The CDR3 loop spans 13 amino acids. Germline lookup yields CDR1 SSHAT and CDR2 FNYEAQ (reference sequence). Treatment specified: randomized to nivolumab then ipilimumab (arm A) or the reverse (arm B). From thawed PBMCs, live CD3+CD8+ cells negative for CD19 and CD56 were sorted. The sequences come from CD8+ T cells sorted from blood (inferred from file names), collected from a patient given nivolumab and ipilimumab in sequence. This TCR was sampled from a human donor with melanoma. The chain uses TRBV7-7 and TRBJ1-1; D not resolved. CDR3 bases: TGTGCTAGCAGCTTGGGCAGGAACACTGAAGCTTTCTTT. Protein sequence: CASSLGRNTEAFF. The full variable domain, its missing parts supplied by reference TRBV7-7 and TRBJ1-1, is GAGVSQSPRYKVTKRGQDVTLRCDPISSHATLYWYQQALGQGPEFLTYFNYEAQPDKSGLPSDRFSAERPEGSISTLTIQRTEQRDSAMYRCASSLGRNTEAFFGQGTRLTVV.